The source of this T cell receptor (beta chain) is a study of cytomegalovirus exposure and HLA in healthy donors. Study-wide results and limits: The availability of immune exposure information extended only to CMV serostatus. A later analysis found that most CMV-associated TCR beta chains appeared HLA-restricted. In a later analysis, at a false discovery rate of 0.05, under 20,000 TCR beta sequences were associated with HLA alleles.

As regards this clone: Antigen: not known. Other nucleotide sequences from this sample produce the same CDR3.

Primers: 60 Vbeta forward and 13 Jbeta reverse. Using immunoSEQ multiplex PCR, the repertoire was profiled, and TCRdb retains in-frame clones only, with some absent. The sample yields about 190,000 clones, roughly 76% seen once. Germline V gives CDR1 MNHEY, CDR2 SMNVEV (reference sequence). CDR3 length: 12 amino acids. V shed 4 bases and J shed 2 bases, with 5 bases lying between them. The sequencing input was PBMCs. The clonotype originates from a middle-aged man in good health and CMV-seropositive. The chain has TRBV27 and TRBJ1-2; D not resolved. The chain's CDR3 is CASSSGNYGYTF. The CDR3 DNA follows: TGTGCCAGCAGTTCGGGGAACTATGGCTACACCTTC.